This entry describes one TCR beta chain. As yet, its antigen is unknown. This sample was included in a study of T cell responses to AZD1222 COVID-19 vaccine. The protocol was immunoSEQ multiplex PCR, while the TCRdb copy is restricted to in-frame clones and leaves out a portion. The table shows around 110,000 clones, with roughly nine tenths occurring only once. With V trimmed by 7 bases and J by 0 bases, 7 bases remained unmatched. Per the germline V gene, CDR1 is LNHDA and CDR2 is SQIVND (reference sequence). CDR3 size: 15 residues. General study findings and limits: Spike-specific TCR depth and breadth grew after two AZD1222 doses.

The sequence was obtained from an adult in good health. The chain joins TRBV19 to TRBJ2-5; 8 bases align to TRBD2. The input for sequencing was peripheral blood, taken on day 0 of AZD1222 vaccination. The CDR3 nucleotides read TGTGCCAGTACGCGTAGCGGGATGTACCAAGAGACCCAGTACTTC. It is translated as CASTRSGMYQETQYF. The whole variable domain, filled in from reference TRBV19 and TRBJ2-5, reads DGGITQSPKYLFRKEGQNVTLSCEQNLNHDAMYWYRQDPGQGLRLIYYSQIVNDFQKGDIAEGYSVSREKKESFPLTVTSAQKNPTAFYLCASTRSGMYQETQYFGPGTRLLVL.